This T cell receptor beta chain emerged from a study of spatial heterogeneity in lung cancer. Study results and limitations: There were more appearances of ubiquitous expanded tumor TCRs in blood at resection than at follow-up.

TCRdb ran MiXCR on the 5' RACE reads and lists one entry per CDR3 protein. The sample has tens of thousands of distinct CDR3 sequences; under 7% are singletons. Time point denoted: sample taken at primary tumor resection. No cell sorting; template was whole RNA from tumor, lung tissue or PBMC. J lost 8 bases, V lost 5 bases, and 10 bases had no gene match. The CDR3 contains 14 residues. CDR1 MNHEY and CDR2 SVGEGT come from the germline V gene. This clonotype was recorded a few times. Its antigen is undetermined. This receptor was obtained from a male donor with early-stage non-small cell lung cancer. This specimen was PBMCs, taken at surgery. J is TRBJ1-2 and V is TRBV6-2 or TRBV6-3; TRBD1 matches 8 bases. The CDR3 DNA reads as TGTGCCAGCAGTAGCACCGGGACAGGAAGCGGCTACACCTTC. It yields the protein CASSSTGTGSGYTF.